The present T cell receptor beta chain was sequenced within a study of CD8 T cells in ankylosing spondylitis. Study-level results: Disease-linked clones had a CD8+ phenotype and relatively low frequency in peripheral blood. Within ankylosing spondylitis blood, a TCR beta motif made up of fewer than ten highly homologous variants appeared to be characteristic. It was reported that disease-linked clones were significantly enriched in matched ankylosing spondylitis synovial fluid.

As to this clonotype: The antigen is undetermined.

CDR1 and CDR2 (germline): DFQATT, SNEGSKA (reference sequence). V lost 0 bases to trimming and J lost 1 base; unmatched junction nucleotides: 4. The CDR3 is 16 residues long. Using quantitative 5'-RACE with molecular barcodes, the authors made TCR beta libraries. TCRdb passed the 5' RACE reads through MiXCR, listing each CDR3 protein once. The profile shows some 840,000 distinct CDR3 sequences, about an eighth of them singletons. The TCR originated in a male donor with ankylosing spondylitis. Sequenced: blood, either unsorted or a sorted T cell fraction (not recorded which). The gene calls are TRBV20-1 and TRBJ2-2; 8 nucleotides align to TRBD1. CDR3 sequence reads: CSARDPGQGNTGELFF. CDR3 sequence (DNA): TGCAGTGCTAGAGACCCCGGACAGGGGAACACCGGGGAGCTGTTTTTT.